The entry below describes one T cell receptor beta chain. Its antigen is not yet known. No qualities accompany the bases; no much larger clone lies one base away. The library was built by means of the immunoSEQ multiplex PCR assay. The table comes from immuneACCESS by way of TCRdb, which keeps in-frame sequences with V and J called. Part of the clones is missing from these tables; in studies checked, under half for an unresolved V gene and the rest for unknown reasons. Recorded for this sample are around 13,000 clones; around four fifths of them occurred a single time. 9.5% to 15% of the sample goes to the ten largest clones. The data stem from a study of technical replicates of blood from a few donors (dated by TCRdb to 2015 to 2018). Trimming at the junction amounts to 3 bases on V and 5 bases on J, and the germline ends lie 14 bases apart. CDR1 is given as SEHNR and CDR2 as FQNEAQ, both from the germline V gene (reference sequence). The CDR3 goes from the cysteine to the phenylalanine over 15 residues. CDR3 DNA only is kept here, 45 bases in frame from base 1.

Sequencing was carried out using PBMCs. This clonotype was obtained from a human donor in good health. The chain is assembled from TRBV7-9 and TRBJ1-5; a tentative D call is TRBD1 (6 bases match). Here is the DNA: TGTGCCAGCAGCTTTGGGACATTTGCCGATCAGCCCCAGCATTTT. Translated, it gives CASSFGTFADQPQHF.